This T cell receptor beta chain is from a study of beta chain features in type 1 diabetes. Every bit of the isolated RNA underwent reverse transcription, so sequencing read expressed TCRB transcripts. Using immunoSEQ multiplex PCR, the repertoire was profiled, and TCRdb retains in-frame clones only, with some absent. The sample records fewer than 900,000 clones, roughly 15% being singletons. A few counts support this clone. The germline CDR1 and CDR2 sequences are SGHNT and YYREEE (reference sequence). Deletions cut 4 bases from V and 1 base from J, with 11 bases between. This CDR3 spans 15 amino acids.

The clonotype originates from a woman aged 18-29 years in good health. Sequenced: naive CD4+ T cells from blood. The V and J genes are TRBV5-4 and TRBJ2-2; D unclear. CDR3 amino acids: CASSPYYRNTGELFF. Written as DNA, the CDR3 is TGTGCCAGCAGCCCGTATTACAGGAACACCGGGGAGCTGTTTTTT.